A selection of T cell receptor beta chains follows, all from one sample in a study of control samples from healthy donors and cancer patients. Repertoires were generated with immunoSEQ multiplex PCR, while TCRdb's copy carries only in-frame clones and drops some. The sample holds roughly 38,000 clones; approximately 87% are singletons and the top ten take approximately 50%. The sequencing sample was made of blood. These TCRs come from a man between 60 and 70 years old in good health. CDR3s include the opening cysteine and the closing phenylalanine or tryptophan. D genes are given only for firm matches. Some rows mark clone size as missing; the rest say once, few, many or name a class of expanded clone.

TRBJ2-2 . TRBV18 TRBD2 CASSPRSGTGNTGELFF TGTGCCAGCTCACCAAGGAGCGGGACGGGGAACACCGGGGAGCTGTTTTTT
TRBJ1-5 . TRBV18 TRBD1 CASSRTGGGNQPQHF TGTGCCAGCTCCCGGACAGGGGGCGGCAATCAGCCCCAGCATTTT
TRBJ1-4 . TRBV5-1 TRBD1 CASSFQGAGEKLFF TGCGCCAGCAGCTTTCAGGGGGCGGGTGAAAAACTGTTTTTT
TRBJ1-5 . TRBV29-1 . CTISEAVEQPQHF TGCACCATCTCCGAGGCTGTCGAGCAGCCCCAGCATTTT
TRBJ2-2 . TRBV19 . CASIKPTGELFF TGTGCCAGTATAAAGCCCACCGGGGAGCTGTTTTTT
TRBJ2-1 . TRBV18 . CASSPRTENNEQFF TGTGCCAGCTCACCTCGGACTGAGAACAATGAGCAGTTCTTC
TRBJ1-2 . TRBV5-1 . CASSLGDNRAGGYTF TGCGCCAGCAGCTTGGGAGATAACAGAGCGGGGGGCTACACCTTC
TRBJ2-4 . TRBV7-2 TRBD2 CASSLRVVAGGPGKNIQYF TGTGCCAGCAGCTTAAGGGTGGTAGCGGGGGGGCCAGGCAAAAACATTCAGTACTTC
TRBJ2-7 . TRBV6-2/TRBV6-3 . CASSLGTPSSYEQYF TGTGCCAGCAGTCTTGGGACCCCAAGCTCCTACGAGCAGTACTTC
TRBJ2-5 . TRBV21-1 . CASSKGPQGLTSGGETQYF TGTGCCAGCAGCAAAGGGCCCCAGGGTTTGACTAGCGGAGGAGAGACCCAGTACTTC
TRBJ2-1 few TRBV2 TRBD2 CASSLAGGSYNEQFF TGTGCCAGCAGTTTAGCGGGAGGCTCCTACAATGAGCAGTTCTTC
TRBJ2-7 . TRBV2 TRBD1 CASSDQGVLYEQYF TGTGCCAGCAGTGACCAGGGGGTGCTCTACGAGCAGTACTTC
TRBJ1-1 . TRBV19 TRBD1 CASSIGAGGVTEAFF TGTGCCAGTAGTATAGGTGCAGGGGGGGTGACTGAAGCTTTCTTT
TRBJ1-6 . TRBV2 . CASRPQGGSPLHF TGTGCCAGCAGACCGCAGGGAGGATCACCCCTCCACTTT
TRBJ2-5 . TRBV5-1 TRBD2 CASSPRTGGETQYF TGCGCCAGCAGCCCCAGGACGGGGGGAGAGACCCAGTACTTC
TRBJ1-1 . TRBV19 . CASRNRGGELKAFF TGTGCCAGTAGAAATCGGGGGGGCGAGCTAAAGGCTTTCTTT
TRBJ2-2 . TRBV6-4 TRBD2 CASSAERGTGELFF TGTGCCAGCAGTGCGGAGCGGGGGACCGGGGAGCTGTTTTTT
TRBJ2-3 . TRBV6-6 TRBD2 CASSTTSGARDTQYF TGTGCCAGCAGTACAACTAGCGGGGCCAGGGATACGCAGTATTTT
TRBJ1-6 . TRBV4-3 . CASSPNRDSGFTSYNSPLHF TGCGCCAGCAGCCCCAACCGGGACTCCGGATTTACCTCCTATAATTCACCCCTCCACTTT
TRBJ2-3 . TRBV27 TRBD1 CASRSGQGSRGTDTQYF TGTGCCAGCAGATCGGGACAGGGCTCGAGGGGTACAGATACGCAGTATTTT
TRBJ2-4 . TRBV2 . CASSEEWVTGPKNIQYF TGTGCCAGCAGTGAAGAATGGGTTACGGGCCCCAAAAACATTCAGTACTTC
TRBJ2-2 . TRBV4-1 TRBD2 CASSQENSGRFFNTGELFF TGCGCCAGCAGCCAAGAAAATAGCGGGAGGTTCTTTAACACCGGGGAGCTGTTTTTT
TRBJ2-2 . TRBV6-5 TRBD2 CASSYSLAGVAGELFF TGTGCCAGCAGTTACTCACTAGCGGGGGTCGCCGGGGAGCTGTTTTTT
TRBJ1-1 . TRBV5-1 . CASSQRGDLNTEAFF TGCGCCAGCAGCCAAAGAGGGGATCTCAACACTGAAGCTTTCTTT
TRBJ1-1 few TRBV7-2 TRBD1 CASSLQPGQGAAAFF TGTGCCAGCAGCTTACAACCGGGACAGGGGGCTGCAGCTTTCTTT
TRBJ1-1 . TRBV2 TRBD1 CASRQLQGENTEAFF TGTGCCAGCAGACAACTACAGGGGGAGAACACTGAAGCTTTCTTT
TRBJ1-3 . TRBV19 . CASSTERGARSGNTIYF TGTGCCAGTAGTACCGAACGGGGGGCGAGATCTGGAAACACCATATATTTT
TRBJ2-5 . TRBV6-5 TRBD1 CASSYSLWDRRETQYF TGTGCCAGCAGTTACTCGTTGTGGGACAGGAGAGAGACCCAGTACTTC
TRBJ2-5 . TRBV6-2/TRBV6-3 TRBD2 CASSYDSGGQETQYF TGTGCCAGCAGTTACGATTCGGGGGGGCAAGAGACCCAGTACTTC